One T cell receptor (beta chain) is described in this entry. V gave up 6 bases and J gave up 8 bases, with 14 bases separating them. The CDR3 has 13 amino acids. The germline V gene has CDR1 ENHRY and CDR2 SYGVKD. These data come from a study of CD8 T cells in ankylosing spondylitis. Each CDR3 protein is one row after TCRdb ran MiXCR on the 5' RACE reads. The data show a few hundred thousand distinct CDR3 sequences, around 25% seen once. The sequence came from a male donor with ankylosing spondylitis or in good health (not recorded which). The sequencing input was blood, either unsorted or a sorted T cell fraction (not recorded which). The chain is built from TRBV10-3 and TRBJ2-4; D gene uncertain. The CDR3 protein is CAISPYTSDIQYF. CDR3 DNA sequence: TGTGCCATCAGCCCGTACACATCAGACATTCAGTACTTC.